This T cell receptor beta chain came from a study of shared clonotypes between healthy human individuals. Overall study context: The donor group consisted of two women and a few men, aged 18 to 49.

CDR3 size: 15 residues. V gave up 8 bases and J gave up 3 bases, with 16 bases separating them. Looked up from germline, CDR1 is MDHEN and CDR2 is SYDVKM. A deep-level run was used for the assay. Each sorted subset replicate got 200 ng genomic DNA, approximately 27,000 genomes. Sequenced by immunoSEQ multiplex PCR; TCRdb stores in-frame clones only, minus some. The data show roughly 2 million clones, roughly 95% seen once. Donors had no recently reported acute infections or vaccinations and were HIV-negative. Specimen: naive CD4+ T cells sorted from blood. Subset defined: CD45RA+ positively selected. The V and J genes are TRBV28 and TRBJ2-2, with a possible D match to TRBD1 (6 bases). The TCR sequence derives from a man between 18 and 29 years old in good health. CDR3 DNA sequence: TGTGCCAGCTCCCGACGGGACACAGACACCGGGGAGCTGTTTTTT. This encodes CASSRRDTDTGELFF.